Each of the 13 T cell receptor beta chains below was sequenced from the same sample in a study of PD-L1 blockade in urothelial cancer. The data were produced by immunoSEQ multiplex PCR, yet TCRdb's version contains in-frame clones alone and is incomplete. The sample yields 55,000 or so clones, approximately 80% seen once. The sequences come from PBMCs, collected around atezolizumab (anti-PD-L1) treatment. These receptors originate from a man aged 40-55 years with urothelial cancer.

The chain recombines TRBV18 with TRBJ2-7; D gene uncertain. Germline-derived CDR1 and CDR2 are KGHSH and LQKENI. The ends were cut back, 5 bases at V and 6 bases at J, with 14 bases in the middle. CDR3 size: 13 residues. CDR3 DNA sequence: TGTGCCAGCTCAGGAAACTATTATGTCGAGCAGTACTTC. Protein sequence: CASSGNYYVEQYF.

V is TRBV6-6 and J is TRBJ2-7, with TRBD1 as a possible D gene (6 bases). The ends were cut back, 4 bases at V and 0 bases at J, with 10 bases in the middle. Germline V gene data show CDR1 as MNHNY and CDR2 as SVGAGI (reference sequence). The CDR3 is 14 amino acids. The CDR3 DNA reads as TGTGCCAGCAGTTTTCGGGACACCTCCTACGAGCAGTACTTC. Translated: CASSFRDTSYEQYF.

This chain links TRBV28 with TRBJ1-2; 7 positions match TRBD1. The CDR3 covers 13 residues. After removal of 6 bases from V and 6 bases from J, the junction contained 7 bases not matched to a gene. Germline V lookup: CDR1 MDHEN, CDR2 SYDVKM. The CDR3 nucleotides are TGTGCCAGCAGACCGGACAGGATCAATGGCTACACCTTC. This translates into CASRPDRINGYTF.

This clone has a single count. The chain uses TRBV18 and TRBJ2-7; perhaps TRBD1 as D (5 bases). Germline CDR1 is KGHSH and CDR2 is LQKENI. Trimming took 1 base from V and 5 from J, leaving 15 bases between them. The CDR3 consists of 15 residues. CDR3 sequence: CASSPRMHDSNEQYF. The CDR3 bases are TGTGCCAGCTCACCACGGATGCATGACAGTAACGAGCAGTACTTC.

V usage is TRBV2 and J usage is TRBJ1-3; D is undetermined. In germline, CDR1 is SNHLY, CDR2 FYNNEI. Between the trimmed V and J ends, which lost 3 bases and 10 bases, there was a span of 7 bases. This CDR3 is 11 amino acids long. The CDR3 bases are TGTGCCAGCAGTGAGGCCAGAACCATATATTTT. Protein product: CASSEARTIYF.

V is TRBV19 and J is TRBJ2-7, with 11 bases identical to TRBD1. The V gene's germline CDR1 is LNHDA and CDR2 SQIVND (reference sequence). V dropped 1 base and J dropped 7; count of bases not matched to a gene: 9. The CDR3 consists of 16 residues. CDR3 loop: CASSIVGTGGKDEQYF. The DNA of the CDR3 is TGTGCCAGTAGTATAGTAGGGACAGGGGGTAAAGATGAGCAGTACTTC.

V usage is TRBV4-2 and J usage is TRBJ1-4; D not certain. Trimming pared 0 bases from V and 1 base from J, leaving 6 bases between. Germline CDR1 LGHNA, CDR2 YNFKEQ. This CDR3 region has 15 residues. CDR3 protein: CASSQEGETNEKLFF. The CDR3 DNA reads TGTGCCAGCAGCCAAGAAGGAGAAACTAATGAAAAACTGTTTTTT.

This sequence joins TRBV9 and TRBJ1-2; a possible D gene is TRBD1 (6 bases). The CDR3 totals 15 residues. Trimming pared 0 bases from V and 4 bases from J, leaving 13 bases between. Germline-derived CDR1 and CDR2 are SGDLS and YYNGEE. The CDR3 nucleotides read TGTGCCAGCAGCGTAGCGGCAGGGGCTACCTATGGCTACACCTTC. This sequence encodes CASSVAAGATYGYTF.

This clone showed up just once. The V gene is TRBV14, the J gene TRBJ2-7; D is uncertain. The CDR3 has 11 residues. With 1 base removed from V and 6 bases from J, the gap between germline ends came to 4 bases. From germline, CDR1 is SGHDN and CDR2 FVKESK. The CDR3 reads CASSQGGEQYF. Here the CDR3 DNA reads TGTGCCAGCAGCCAAGGAGGCGAGCAGTACTTC.

V and J are TRBV28 and TRBJ2-1; D uncertain. The V gene lost 4 bases and the J gene lost 0 bases, with 16 bases spanning the gap. Germline CDR1 MDHEN, CDR2 SYDVKM. This CDR3 is built from 17 residues. The CDR3 DNA follows: TGTGCCAGCAGTTCCTCCGGTGCGGAACGCTCCTACAATGAGCAGTTCTTC. As protein: CASSSSGAERSYNEQFF. Full variable domain (remainder filled in from reference TRBV28 and TRBJ2-1): DVKVTQSSRYLVKRTGEKVFLECVQDMDHENMFWYRQDPGLGLRLIYFSYDVKMKEKGDIPEGYSVSREKKERFSLILESASTNQTSMYLCASSSSGAERSYNEQFFGPGTRLTVL.

V usage is TRBV19 and J usage is TRBJ1-2; the match to TRBD1 covers 7 bases. The CDR3 length is 14 residues. J lost 8 bases, V lost 6 bases, and 12 bases had no gene match. Germline V gene lookup returns CDR1 LNHDA and CDR2 SQIVND (reference sequence). CDR3 bases: TGTGCCAGTAGGACGACAGGGAGTGCTTCAGGCTACACCTTC. It translates to CASRTTGSASGYTF.

This clone was detected once. The chain couples TRBV5-8 to TRBJ2-3, with D tentatively TRBD2 (5 bases). The CDR3 has 14 residues. Germline CDR1 and CDR2: SGHTS and YDEGEE. Trimming left V 0 bases short and J 10 bases short, with 15 bases between. CDR3 residues: CASSLESSRQAQYF. For the CDR3, the DNA is TGTGCCAGCAGCTTGGAATCTAGCAGGCAGGCGCAGTATTTT.

The chain joins TRBV11-1 to TRBJ2-2; 15 nucleotides match TRBD2. Trimming took 5 bases from V and 0 from J; bases not matched to a gene: 7. The CDR3 extends over 19 amino acids. Germline V gene sequence: CDR1 SGHAT, CDR2 FQDESV (reference sequence). DNA of the CDR3: TGTGCCAGCAGCGACCCGGGACTAGCGGGGGGCACGAACACCGGGGAGCTGTTTTTT. Its translation is CASSDPGLAGGTNTGELFF. The full variable domain, completed using reference TRBV11-1 and TRBJ2-2, is EAEVAQSPRYKITEKSQAVAFWCDPISGHATLYWYRQILGQGPELLVQFQDESVVDDSQLPKDRFSAERLKGVDSTLKIQPAELGDSAMYLCASSDPGLAGGTNTGELFFGEGSRLTVL.